Listed below are T cell receptor beta chains from one sample, sequenced in a study of T cell changes during pregnancy in multiple sclerosis. Clones were read by immunoSEQ multiplex PCR, and TCRdb kept only the in-frame ones, dropping some. The top ten hold under 2% of the sample, which has some 93,000 clones, 91% seen once. The input for sequencing was peripheral blood, taken after pregnancy. These receptors were obtained from a female donor in good health, enrolled as a control in a pregnancy study. Each CDR3 is given with its conserved first and last residue. The D gene is left open where the match is weak. Expanded clones are given a class, and other clones once, few, many or no size at all.

d_gene: NA; v_gene: TRBV28; j_gene: TRBJ1-6; abundance: NA; CDR3nt: TGTGCCAGCAGTTTAGGGGGGGCACCCCTCCACTTT; CDR3aa: CASSLGGAPLHF
d_gene: TRBD2; v_gene: TRBV7-8; j_gene: TRBJ2-1; abundance: few; CDR3nt: TGTGCCAGCAGCCGGACTAGCGGGGGCCTGACCTACAATGAGCAGTTCTTC; CDR3aa: CASSRTSGGLTYNEQFF
d_gene: NA; v_gene: TRBV27; j_gene: TRBJ1-1; abundance: NA; CDR3nt: TGTGCCAGCAGTTTAGATTGGGACAAAAAGGGGAACACTGAAGCTTTCTTT; CDR3aa: CASSLDWDKKGNTEAFF
d_gene: NA; v_gene: TRBV2; j_gene: TRBJ1-5; abundance: once; CDR3nt: TGTGCCAGCGGGGGCAGTAACCCCGCCAATCAGCCCCAGCATTTT; CDR3aa: CASGGSNPANQPQHF
d_gene: NA; v_gene: TRBV19; j_gene: TRBJ2-1; abundance: NA; CDR3nt: TGTGCCAGTAGTATTAAAAGGGGGGGATACAATGAGCAGTTCTTC; CDR3aa: CASSIKRGGYNEQFF
d_gene: TRBD1; v_gene: TRBV19; j_gene: TRBJ1-3; abundance: many; CDR3nt: TGTGCCAGTAGTACTCACTTCTCCCGGCGACAGGGGAGAAACACCATATATTTT; CDR3aa: CASSTHFSRRQGRNTIYF
d_gene: NA; v_gene: TRBV18; j_gene: TRBJ1-2; abundance: NA; CDR3nt: TGTGCCAGCTCACCGGGGCCACCACCGGCAGGTCTTTATGGCTACACCTTC; CDR3aa: CASSPGPPPAGLYGYTF
d_gene: NA; v_gene: TRBV19; j_gene: TRBJ1-1; abundance: NA; CDR3nt: TGTGCCAGTGGGAGTTGGGAATTCACTGAAGCTTTCTTT; CDR3aa: CASGSWEFTEAFF
d_gene: TRBD1; v_gene: TRBV9; j_gene: TRBJ2-3; abundance: once; CDR3nt: TGTGCCAGCAGCCCAGAGGGGGCCTCCACAGATACGCAGTATTTT; CDR3aa: CASSPEGASTDTQYF
d_gene: NA; v_gene: TRBV11-2; j_gene: TRBJ1-6; abundance: once; CDR3nt: TGTGCCAGCAGCTTAGATTACCCCGGCAGGTATAATTCACCCCTCCACTTT; CDR3aa: CASSLDYPGRYNSPLHF
d_gene: NA; v_gene: TRBV5-1; j_gene: TRBJ1-2; abundance: NA; CDR3nt: TGCGCCAGCAGCTTGGGCCGAGGACAGTCTGTATATGGCTACACCTTC; CDR3aa: CASSLGRGQSVYGYTF
d_gene: TRBD1; v_gene: TRBV7-8; j_gene: TRBJ2-7; abundance: NA; CDR3nt: TGTACCAGCAGCTCGACAGGGATGGTCTACGAGCAGTACTTC; CDR3aa: CTSSSTGMVYEQYF
d_gene: NA; v_gene: TRBV11-2; j_gene: TRBJ1-4; abundance: NA; CDR3nt: TGTGCCAGCACCCGACGTCCAGGGGAGAATGAAAAACTGTTTTTT; CDR3aa: CASTRRPGENEKLFF
d_gene: NA; v_gene: TRBV9; j_gene: TRBJ1-6; abundance: NA; CDR3nt: TGTGCCAGCAGCGTCGAACAGAATTCACCCCTCCACTTT; CDR3aa: CASSVEQNSPLHF
d_gene: NA; v_gene: TRBV4-3; j_gene: TRBJ2-3; abundance: NA; CDR3nt: TGCGCCAGCAGCCAAGATAGGGGCTTCACAGATACGCAGTATTTT; CDR3aa: CASSQDRGFTDTQYF
d_gene: NA; v_gene: TRBV9; j_gene: TRBJ2-6; abundance: NA; CDR3nt: TGTGCCAGCAGCGTAGGCCGTTGGGGGCTGAACTCTGGGGCCAACGTCCTGACTTTC; CDR3aa: CASSVGRWGLNSGANVLTF
d_gene: TRBD2; v_gene: TRBV9; j_gene: TRBJ2-4; abundance: NA; CDR3nt: TGTGCCAGCAGCGTAGCAAGCGGGGGCCTCAAAAACATTCAGTACTTC; CDR3aa: CASSVASGGLKNIQYF
d_gene: NA; v_gene: TRBV27; j_gene: TRBJ2-7; abundance: NA; CDR3nt: TGTGCCAGTCGGTCGCGTGGGGGGAACGAGCAGTACTTC; CDR3aa: CASRSRGGNEQYF